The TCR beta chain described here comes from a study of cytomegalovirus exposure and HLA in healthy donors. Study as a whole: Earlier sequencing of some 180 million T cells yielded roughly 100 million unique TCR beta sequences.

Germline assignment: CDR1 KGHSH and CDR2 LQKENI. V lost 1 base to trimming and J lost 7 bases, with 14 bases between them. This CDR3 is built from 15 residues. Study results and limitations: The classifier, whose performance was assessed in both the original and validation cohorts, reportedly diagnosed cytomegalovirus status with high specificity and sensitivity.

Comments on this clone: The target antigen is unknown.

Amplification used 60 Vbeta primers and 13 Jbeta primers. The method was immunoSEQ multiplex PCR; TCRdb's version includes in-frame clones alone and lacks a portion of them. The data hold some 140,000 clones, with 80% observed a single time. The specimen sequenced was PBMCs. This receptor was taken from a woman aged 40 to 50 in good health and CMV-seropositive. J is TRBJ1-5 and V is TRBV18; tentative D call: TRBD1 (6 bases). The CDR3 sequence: CASSPQKTGLQPQHF. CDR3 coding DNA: TGTGCCAGCTCACCACAAAAAACAGGGTTACAGCCCCAGCATTTT.